What follows is one T cell receptor (beta chain) and its context. Method: immunoSEQ multiplex PCR; TCRdb's copy keeps in-frame clones and lacks some. The sample lists roughly 40,000 clones, approximately 90% occurring once. The junction had 5 bases not matched to a gene; V was cut back by 5 bases and J by 3 bases. This CDR3 contains 15 residues. CDR1 is LNHDA, CDR2 SQIVND, per germline (reference sequence). The data originate from a study of blood T cell repertoires in COVID-19. Study at large: Sample material is recorded as cDNA or gDNA derived from T cells, B-cell-depleted T cells, or PBMCs.

Sequencing input: peripheral blood. This receptor was taken from a human donor in a cohort sampled during active COVID-19. The genes are TRBV19 and TRBJ1-5, with 9 bases matching TRBD1. CDR3 DNA: TGTGCCAGTAGTCTGAGGGACAGGGTCAATCAGCCCCAGCATTTT. Translation gives CASSLRDRVNQPQHF. Combining the CDR3 with reference TRBV19 and TRBJ1-5 gives the whole variable domain DGGITQSPKYLFRKEGQNVTLSCEQNLNHDAMYWYRQDPGQGLRLIYYSQIVNDFQKGDIAEGYSVSREKKESFPLTVTSAQKNPTAFYLCASSLRDRVNQPQHFGDGTRLSIL.